This T cell receptor (beta chain) comes out of a study of hypomethylating agent response in myelodysplastic syndrome. Trimming shortened V by 6 bases and J by 2 bases, and 8 bases separated the two germline ends. Germline CDR1 is SGHTA and CDR2 is FQGNSA. CDR3 length equals 14 residues. Sequencing used immunoSEQ multiplex PCR; TCRdb keeps in-frame clones, though not all of them. The sample shows approximately 2,800 clones, approximately 84% of them seen only once. Material: bone marrow, obtained before or after starting hypomethylating agent treatment for myelodysplastic syndrome (not recorded which). The sequence derives from a human donor with myelodysplastic syndrome. The chain carries TRBV7-2 and TRBJ2-6; D unclear. CDR3 bases: TGTGCCAGCAGTGGTACAACTGGGGCCAACGTCCTGACTTTC. This gives the protein CASSGTTGANVLTF. The entire variable domain, with the rest obtained from reference TRBV7-2 and TRBJ2-6, is as follows: GAGVSQSPSNKVTEKGKDVELRCDPISGHTALYWYRQSLGQGLEFLIYFQGNSAPDKSGLPSDRFSAERTGGSVSTLTIQRTQQEDSAVYLCASSGTTGANVLTFGAGSRLTVL.